Listed below are T cell receptor beta chains from one sample, sequenced in a study of cytomegalovirus exposure and HLA in healthy donors. Profiled with immunoSEQ multiplex PCR; TCRdb holds only in-frame clones, not every one. The repertoire includes about 110,000 clones, around 80% of them detected once, and 3.6% sits in the top ten. The sequencing input was PBMCs. These receptors all stem from a man in his sixties in good health and CMV-seronegative. Both conserved end residues are part of each CDR3. The D gene is left open where the match is weak. Not all rows give a size; the values are once, few, many and, for expanded clones, a class.

>TRBV11-2|.|TRBD2|TRBJ2-7
TGTGCCAGCAGGTTAACTAGCGGTTACGAGCAGTACTTC
CASRLTSGYEQYF
>TRBV6-6|once|.|TRBJ1-3
TGTGCCAGCGTGGGAGCCAGCTCTGGAAACACCATATATTTT
CASVGASSGNTIYF
>TRBV5-1|.|TRBD1|TRBJ1-2
TGCGCCAGCTCCGGACAGGGAGACTATGGCTACACCTTC
CASSGQGDYGYTF
>TRBV25-1|.|.|TRBJ1-5
TGTGCCAGCAGCAATAGCAATCAGCCCCAGCATTTT
CASSNSNQPQHF
>TRBV10-3|few|TRBD2|TRBJ2-1
TGTGCCATCAGTGAGTCGCTTAGCGGGGGAAACAATGAGCAGTTCTTC
CAISESLSGGNNEQFF
>TRBV6-6|few|.|TRBJ2-2
TGTGCCAGCAGTTCAACAGGGAAGGATACCGGGGAGCTGTTTTTT
CASSSTGKDTGELFF
>TRBV9|.|TRBD2|TRBJ2-1
TGTGCCAGCAGCGGAAAAAGCGGGGGGGCCGTTAATGAGCAGTTCTTC
CASSGKSGGAVNEQFF
>TRBV7-3|.|TRBD2|TRBJ2-1
TGTGCCAGCAGCTTAACGTTATTGGGGACTAGCGATTACAATGAGCAGTTCTTC
CASSLTLLGTSDYNEQFF
>TRBV5-5|.|.|TRBJ1-6
TGTGCCAGCACAAGTCGAGGAGGTAATTCACCCCTCCACTTT
CASTSRGGNSPLHF
>TRBV11-2|.|.|TRBJ2-7
TGTGCCAGCAGCCGAACCACAGGGCCGAAGGTGGTCTACGAGCAGTACTTC
CASSRTTGPKVVYEQYF
>TRBV2|.|TRBD1|TRBJ1-6
TGTGCCAGCAGTCCCGGGACAGCCGCTAATTCACCCCTCCACTTT
CASSPGTAANSPLHF
>TRBV15|.|.|TRBJ1-5
TGTGCCACCAGCAGAGACACCTCCGGTGTTAGCAATCAGCCCCAGCATTTT
CATSRDTSGVSNQPQHF